The 21 T cell receptor beta chains below were found in one sample sequenced in a study of CD8 T cells in Susac syndrome. When the RNA was reverse transcribed, random hexamers were used with an input of 0.5 to 1 ug. Each CDR3 protein is one row after TCRdb ran MiXCR on the immunoSEQ multiplex PCR reads. The sample contains 150,000 to 200,000 distinct CDR3 sequences, approximately 94% of which appear only once. The sequenced sample was CD4+ T cells from PBMCs. These receptors all come from a human donor with Susac syndrome.

This clonotype was observed a single time. The chain uses TRBV20-1 and TRBJ1-2; D perhaps matches TRBD1 (6 bases). Germline V lookup: CDR1 DFQATT, CDR2 SNEGSKA (reference sequence). The V end was cut by 5 bases, the J end by 4 bases, with 17 bases between. The CDR3 is 14 amino acids. The CDR3 DNA reads TGCAGTGCTCGGGGACAAACGAAAGGCTATGGCTACACCTTC. As protein: CSARGQTKGYGYTF.

The chain uses TRBV20-1 and TRBJ1-1; 7 bases line up with TRBD1. V shed 1 base, J shed 0 bases, and the junction held 8 bases outside the gene matches. This CDR3 comprises 16 residues. The germline V gene has CDR1 DFQATT and CDR2 SNEGSKA (reference sequence). This chain's CDR3 is CSARAGQRFMNTEAFF. DNA of the CDR3: TGCAGTGCTAGAGCGGGACAGCGCTTCATGAACACTGAAGCTTTCTTT.

The V and J genes are TRBV2 and TRBJ1-1, with 7 positions matching TRBD1. Germline V gene sequence: CDR1 SNHLY, CDR2 FYNNEI. The CDR3 length is 14 residues. The V and J ends lost 8 bases and 2 bases, in that order; junction bases with no gene match: 8. CDR3: CASGTDRDNTEAFF. As DNA, the CDR3 is TGTGCCAGCGGGACTGACAGGGACAACACTGAAGCTTTCTTT.

This rearrangement joins TRBV20-1 to TRBJ2-1, with unresolved D. This CDR3 has 11 residues. V was shortened by 6 bases and J by 9 bases, with 12 bases between the two germline ends. CDR1 is DFQATT and CDR2 is SNEGSKA in the germline V gene (reference sequence). Written as DNA, the CDR3 is TGCAGTGCCGGTCTGGCGACTGAGCAGTTCTTC. Protein product: CSAGLATEQFF.

The chain carries TRBV7-2 and TRBJ1-2, with 11 bases lining up with TRBD1. Trimming took 5 bases from V and 6 from J; bases not matched to a gene: 5. CDR1 and CDR2 (germline): SGHTA, FQGNSA. The CDR3 has 14 amino acids. The CDR3 region is CASSPRDRGDGYTF. CDR3 DNA: TGTGCCAGCAGCCCGCGGGACAGGGGGGATGGCTACACCTTC.

The rearrangement uses TRBV20-1 and TRBJ1-1, with D possibly being TRBD1 (6 bases). V lost 3 bases and J 3 bases, leaving 14 bases between the germline ends. CDR1 DFQATT and CDR2 SNEGSKA come from the germline V gene (reference sequence). This CDR3 contains 14 residues. The CDR3 loop reads CSARPPRGHTEAFF. CDR3 coding DNA: TGCAGTGCTAGGCCCCCTCGGGGGCACACTGAAGCTTTCTTT.

V usage is TRBV5-4 and J usage is TRBJ2-7; D perhaps matches TRBD2 (6 bases). Germline lookup yields CDR1 SGHNT and CDR2 YYREEE (reference sequence). The CDR3 runs to 12 residues. Trimming took 3 bases from V and 11 from J, leaving 15 bases between them. This CDR3 is CASSWTEGVEYF. The CDR3 bases are TGTGCCAGCAGCTGGACGGAGGGTGTGGAGTACTTC.

Turning to this clonotype: One junction end disagrees with the germline gene, perhaps due to a read error. The chain joins TRBV5-4 to TRBJ2-7; TRBD1 aligns across 11 bases. CDR3 length equals 13 residues. Germline V CDR1 and CDR2: SGHNT, YYREEE (reference sequence). The CDR3 DNA reads TGTGCCAGCAGATTGGACAGGGGGCGCGAGCAGTACTTC. Its protein product is CASRLDRGREQYF.

The chain employs TRBV27 and TRBJ1-1; the D is unclear. Germline values: CDR1 MNHEY, CDR2 SMNVEV (reference sequence). CDR3 length equals 13 residues. The V gene lost 0 bases and the J gene lost 3 bases, with 5 bases spanning the gap. The CDR3 sequence: CASSLSRDTEAFF. The CDR3 DNA is TGTGCCAGCAGTTTATCGAGGGACACTGAAGCTTTCTTT.

The V gene is TRBV7-7, the J gene TRBJ2-5, with D unclear. Looked up from germline, CDR1 is SSHAT and CDR2 is FNYEAQ (reference sequence). This CDR3 region has 14 residues. V gave up 2 bases and J gave up 2 bases, with 9 bases separating them. CDR3 in amino acids: CASSLISGQETQYF. DNA of the CDR3: TGTGCCAGCAGCTTAATTTCCGGGCAAGAGACCCAGTACTTC.

The chain employs TRBV10-2 and TRBJ2-3; D gene unclear. Trimming left V 3 bases short and J 0 bases short, with 7 bases between. Germline assignment: CDR1 WSHSY and CDR2 SAAADI. The CDR3 totals 14 residues. CDR3 sequence reads: CASSDGPSTDTQYF. For the CDR3, the DNA is TGCGCCAGCAGTGACGGTCCTAGCACAGATACGCAGTATTTT.

In its sample, this clonotype was seen once. The chain is built from TRBV29-1 and TRBJ2-7; 8 bases line up with TRBD2. The CDR3 loop spans 16 amino acids. CDR1 SQVTM and CDR2 ANQGSEA come from the germline V gene. V dropped 4 bases and J dropped 0; count of bases not matched to a gene: 11. The CDR3 nucleotides read TGCAGCGTTGCCGGGACTAGAGAGAAAAGCTCCTACGAGCAGTACTTC. Residues: CSVAGTREKSSYEQYF.

This clonotype has just one count. One end of the junction is discordant with germline, which a read error may explain. The V gene is TRBV5-1, the J gene TRBJ2-5; no reliable D call. Germline CDR1 SGHRS, CDR2 YFSETQ. The CDR3 is made up of 15 amino acids. The CDR3 DNA is TGCGCCAGCACCTTGAGTGGACGCCACTTGGAGACCCAGTACTTC. Protein sequence: CASTLSGRHLETQYF.

The chain links TRBV29-1 to TRBJ1-3, with 7 bases lining up with TRBD1. With 3 bases clipped from V and 8 bases from J, the junction kept 7 bases outside the gene matches. Per the germline V gene, CDR1 is SQVTM and CDR2 is ANQGSEA. The CDR3 consists of 13 residues. The CDR3 region has the DNA TGCAGCGTTGATACAGGGGACGGAGACACCATATATTTT. Amino acids: CSVDTGDGDTIYF.

The J gene is TRBJ2-7, the V gene TRBV25-1; a weak D match, TRBD2 (5 bases). CDR1 is MGHDK and CDR2 is SYGVNS in the germline V gene. Deletions cut 3 bases from V and 2 bases from J, with 14 bases between. The CDR3 runs to 15 residues. CDR3: CASSERTGVPYEQYF. Written as DNA, the CDR3 is TGTGCCAGCAGTGAGAGGACTGGCGTTCCCTACGAGCAGTACTTC.

The chain carries TRBV9 and TRBJ2-5; D uncertain. Trimming took off 1 base at V and 3 bases at J, with 7 bases between the two ends. The CDR3 runs 13 residues. Per the germline V gene, CDR1 is SGDLS and CDR2 is YYNGEE. Here the CDR3 reads CASSVHPEETQYF. The CDR3 region has the DNA TGTGCCAGCAGCGTACACCCTGAAGAGACCCAGTACTTC.

The chain employs TRBV29-1 and TRBJ2-3; a weak D match, TRBD2 (7 bases). The CDR3 runs 14 residues. Germline CDR1 is SQVTM and CDR2 is ANQGSEA. Trimming took off 7 bases at V and 0 bases at J, with 14 bases between the two ends. The CDR3 coding sequence is TGCAGCGCCGGGGGCGGGGGAAGCACAGATACGCAGTATTTT. Protein: CSAGGGGSTDTQYF.

The chain is built from TRBV11-2 and TRBJ1-2, with unresolved D. This CDR3 spans 13 amino acids. The germline V gene has CDR1 SGHAT and CDR2 FQNNGV. Deletions cut 4 bases from V and 4 bases from J, with 10 bases between. CDR3 region: CASSSREFYGYTF. The CDR3 DNA reads TGTGCCAGCAGCTCTCGGGAGTTCTATGGCTACACCTTC.

The gene calls are TRBV20-1 and TRBJ2-1; TRBD2 aligns across 14 bases. CDR3 size: 15 residues. The germline V gene has CDR1 DFQATT and CDR2 SNEGSKA (reference sequence). The ends lost 1 base at V and 9 bases at J; junction bases unmatched: 5. CDR3: CSARVRLAGGLEQFF. CDR3 DNA sequence: TGCAGTGCTAGAGTTCGACTAGCGGGGGGGCTTGAGCAGTTCTTC.

The chain uses TRBV29-1 and TRBJ2-5; 8 nucleotides match TRBD1. After removal of 4 bases from V and 4 bases from J, the junction contained 11 bases not matched to a gene. The V gene's germline CDR1 is SQVTM and CDR2 ANQGSEA. This CDR3 is 15 amino acids long. Written as DNA, the CDR3 is TGCAGCGTTGCCTTTGGGCAGGGGGCTGGAGAGACCCAGTACTTC. Encoded protein: CSVAFGQGAGETQYF.

The chain is built from TRBV20-1 and TRBJ2-7; weak D call: TRBD1 (5 bases). There are 13 residues in the CDR3. Germline assignment: CDR1 DFQATT and CDR2 SNEGSKA (reference sequence). Trimming stripped 1 base from V and 3 bases from J, with 10 bases between. CDR3 amino acids: CSARADSNYEQYF. Written as DNA, the CDR3 is TGCAGTGCTAGAGCCGACAGTAACTACGAGCAGTACTTC.